Sequencing of this TCR beta chain was carried out in a study of shared clonotypes between healthy human individuals. Overall study results and limits: Sequencing depth was expected to affect clonotype sharing among donors.

Genomic DNA from unsorted samples was obtained from approximately 96 million PBMCs (per sample). With respect to this clone: Its antigen is undetermined.

Sequencing used immunoSEQ multiplex PCR; TCRdb keeps in-frame clones, though not all of them. The sample has about 460,000 clones; roughly three quarters are singletons. This receptor was obtained from a woman aged 40 to 50 in good health. Some clones in this sample may be carry-over from other donors' samples. Sequences were obtained from PBMCs.

The CDR3 coding sequence is TGCGCCAGCAGCCAAGCTGGGAGGGTAGGGTTCCAAGAGACCCAGTACTTC. Its protein product is CASSQAGRVGFQETQYF. V gene TRBV4-1 combines with J gene TRBJ2-5; TRBD2 matches 7 bases. From germline, CDR1 is MGHRA and CDR2 YSYEKL. V lost 1 base and J lost 1; bases outside the gene matches: 9. The length of the CDR3 is 17 residues.